This record looks at one T cell receptor (beta chain) sequence and its context. CDR1 is MNHEY and CDR2 is SMNVEV in the germline V gene (reference sequence). Trimming removed 5 bases from V and 1 base from J, with 6 bases in between. The CDR3 sequence is 13 residues long. This sample was included in a study of T cell changes during pregnancy in multiple sclerosis. Produced via immunoSEQ multiplex PCR; TCRdb's table is partial and in-frame only. Of under 45,000 clones in the sample, about 88% were seen once. The chain uses TRBV27 and TRBJ1-5; no clear D gene. The specimen comprised CD4+ T cells from peripheral blood mononuclear cells, sampled in the second trimester of pregnancy. The receptor's source is a female donor with multiple sclerosis, enrolled in a pregnancy study. This CDR3 is CASSSRSNQPQHF. The CDR3 DNA follows: TGTGCCAGCAGTAGTCGGAGCAATCAGCCCCAGCATTTT.